The clone carrying this TCR beta chain showed up many times. Its antigen remains unknown. Building of the TCR beta libraries involved iRepertoire HTBI primers and Arm-PCR of CDR3 regions. A single record per CDR3 protein comes from TCRdb applying MiXCR to the multiplex PCR reads. The sample holds about 440,000 distinct CDR3 sequences, approximately 15% seen once. The sample is drawn from a study of regulatory T cells in long-lasting Graves disease. Across the study: Antithyroid drug intake by newly diagnosed Graves' patients had lasted under 3 months. Whole-study findings and limits: TRBV28, TRBJ1-2 and TRBJ2-5 emerged as the favored segments in persistent disease.

Trimming took 4 bases from V and 0 from J; bases not matched to a gene: 6. The CDR3 runs 16 residues. CDR1 is DFQATT and CDR2 is SNEGSKA in the germline V gene (reference sequence). Time point defined: newly diagnosed GD, antithyroid drugs for less than 3 months. PBMC RNA served as the TCR library source. Xi'an, China, was home to the endocrinology department that provided patients. A further study also used this sample, focusing on T cells in Graves' hyperthyroidism and ophthalmopathy. That report notes: In patients aged 18 to 65, hyperthyroidism was newly diagnosed, with duration under 2 months.

The chain carries TRBV20-1 and TRBJ2-5; 12 bases line up with TRBD2. Material: peripheral blood mononuclear cells (PBMCs), obtained at new diagnosis, from a patient treated with antithyroid drugs. This TCR was sampled from a woman in her thirties with Graves disease. The CDR3 DNA follows: TGCAGTGCTACCGGACTAGCGGGAACGTACCAAGAGACCCAGTACTTC. Residues: CSATGLAGTYQETQYF.